What follows is one T cell receptor beta chain and its context. Germline V gives CDR1 SQVTM, CDR2 ANQGSEA. This CDR3 is 11 amino acids long. V dropped 6 bases and J dropped 9 bases, with 14 bases sitting between them. The data stem from a study of T-cell memory formation after mild COVID-19. TCRdb itself ran the 5' RACE reads through MiXCR, one entry per CDR3 protein. The sample includes about 130,000 distinct CDR3 sequences, about 15% of them seen just once. Sequencing was done on a sample of PBMCs or a T cell subset sorted from them (not recorded which). The rearrangement links TRBV29-1 to TRBJ1-1; a weak D match, TRBD1 (6 bases). The source of this sequence is an adult woman who had mild COVID-19 (a few samples of this study predate the infection). Cell type and time point are not known. CDR3 protein: CSVMGTLKAFF. CDR3 bases: TGCAGCGTCATGGGGACACTAAAAGCTTTCTTT.